This T cell receptor (beta chain) derives from a study of blood T cell repertoires in COVID-19. Whole-study context: Sites across the United States, Italy and Spain contributed samples from acute and convalescent COVID-19. Sample material is recorded as cDNA or gDNA derived from T cells, B-cell-depleted T cells, or PBMCs.

The CDR3 has 14 residues. The ends lost 3 bases at V and 4 bases at J; junction bases unmatched: 2. Germline CDR1 is LNHDA and CDR2 is SQIVND (reference sequence). The table lists this clone with a few counts. How the authors handled the data: It was from reference gene primer amplification that nucleated cell counts were estimated. Generated by immunoSEQ multiplex PCR, the TCRdb table keeps only in-frame clones and is missing some. For V, J and clone size, that table is used; D and trimming come from the DNA. This table holds 220,000 or so clones, about four fifths found once. The specimen sequenced was peripheral blood. The TCR originated in a woman in her fifties or sixties with acute or convalescent COVID-19. This chain links TRBV19 with TRBJ1-5, with 8 bases matching TRBD1. CDR3 sequence (DNA): TGTGCCAGTAGTATGCGACAGGGGAATCAGCCCCAGCATTTT. This codes for CASSMRQGNQPQHF. The full variable domain, in which reference TRBV19 and TRBJ1-5 provide the parts outside the CDR3, is DGGITQSPKYLFRKEGQNVTLSCEQNLNHDAMYWYRQDPGQGLRLIYYSQIVNDFQKGDIAEGYSVSREKKESFPLTVTSAQKNPTAFYLCASSMRQGNQPQHFGDGTRLSIL.